This record concerns one T cell receptor beta chain sequence. Clones were read by immunoSEQ multiplex PCR, and TCRdb kept only the in-frame ones, dropping some. The sample has some 390,000 clones; more than 80% are singletons. V trimming: 3 bases; J trimming: 3 bases; junction bases outside the gene matches: 4. CDR1 is GTSNPN and CDR2 is SVGIG in the germline V gene (reference sequence). This CDR3 region has 14 residues. The sample is drawn from a study of blood T cell repertoires in COVID-19. This TCR was recovered from a man aged 25 to 40 who had recovered from COVID-19. The chain recombines TRBV30 with TRBJ1-3; 8 bases line up with TRBD1. The sample was PBMCs or T cells enriched from blood (not recorded which). As DNA, the CDR3 is TGTGCCTGGAGACGGACAGGGTTTGGAAACACCATATATTTT. This codes for CAWRRTGFGNTIYF.